The 9 T cell receptor beta chains presented below share a single source sample, sequenced in a study of blood T cells in healthy people across ages. Next came a second PCR, run for about 6 to 12 cycles, which used a sample-barcoded 5' primer along with a J-beta primer mix. TCRdb independently ran MiXCR on the 5' RACE reads; one entry per CDR3 protein. The top ten hold approximately 4% of the sample, which has 780,000 or so distinct CDR3 sequences, roughly 25% seen once. This sample was shared with a second study, whose subject was T cells of mothers and their children.

Sequencing used blood. The receptors come from a boy younger than 18 in good health.

The chain employs TRBV6-5 and TRBJ1-2; D gene uncertain. Deletions cut 7 bases from V and 0 bases from J, with 6 bases between. This CDR3 comprises 12 residues. Germline loops: CDR1 MNHEY, CDR2 SVGAGI. The chain's CDR3 is CASKTSNYGYTF. CDR3 DNA sequence: TGTGCCAGCAAGACCTCTAACTATGGCTACACCTTC.

The chain combines TRBV6-1 with TRBJ2-1; 9 nucleotides align to TRBD2. J lost 5 bases, V lost 11 bases, and 16 bases had no gene match. The CDR3 is made up of 16 amino acids. The V gene's germline CDR1 is MNHNS and CDR2 SASEGT. This CDR3 reads CAVYPFSGRENNEQFF. CDR3 nucleotides: TGTGCCGTGTATCCATTTAGCGGGAGAGAGAACAATGAGCAGTTCTTC.

In its sample, this clonotype was seen a few times. V is TRBV24-1 and J is TRBJ1-4; D perhaps matches TRBD1 (6 bases). V shed 4 bases and J shed 5 bases, with 10 bases lying between them. CDR1 is KGHDR, CDR2 SFDVKD, per germline. The length of the CDR3 is 14 residues. This chain's CDR3 is CATSEAGANEKLFF. Here the CDR3 DNA reads TGTGCCACCAGTGAAGCAGGGGCGAATGAAAAACTGTTTTTT.

This clonotype was detected only a few times. The gene calls are TRBV7-2 and TRBJ2-2, with D uncertain. The CDR3 is 14 amino acids. Germline V gene lookup returns CDR1 SGHTA and CDR2 FQGNSA. V was cut by 4 bases and J by 6 bases, with 12 bases left in between. CDR3 nucleotide sequence: TGTGCCAGCAGCTCAAAGGGTGTGGCCGGGGAGCTGTTTTTT. The encoded protein is CASSSKGVAGELFF.

This clonotype was seen repeatedly, ten times or more. CDR3 sequence: CASSYGQGAYEQYF. The CDR3 DNA reads as TGTGCCAGCAGTTACGGACAGGGGGCCTACGAGCAGTACTTC. V and J are TRBV6-5 and TRBJ2-7, with 10 bases identical to TRBD1. The CDR3 covers 14 residues. V was pared by 2 bases and J by 2 bases, with 0 bases of the junction left unmatched. Per the germline V gene, CDR1 is MNHEY and CDR2 is SVGAGI.

This clonotype was found a few times. CDR3 sequence: CASSLVRDRGGKLFF. The CDR3 DNA sequence: TGTGCCAGCAGTTTAGTCCGGGACAGGGGCGGAAAACTGTTTTTT. The V gene is TRBV6-5, the J gene TRBJ1-4; 10 bases align to TRBD1. The CDR3 totals 15 residues. Germline trimming cut 4 bases from V and 10 bases from J; bases unmatched to any gene: 9. From germline, CDR1 is MNHEY and CDR2 SVGAGI.

In this sample, this clonotype turned up a few times. CDR3 protein: CASSWGRRDNTGELFF. CDR3 coding DNA: TGTGCCAGCAGCTGGGGTCGTAGGGACAACACCGGGGAGCTGTTTTTT. This chain connects TRBV11-1 to TRBJ2-2, with D perhaps being TRBD1 or TRBD2 (5 bases each). Per germline, CDR1 SGHAT and CDR2 FQDESV (reference sequence). Trimming stripped 4 bases from V and 2 bases from J, with 14 bases between. This CDR3 contains 16 residues. Using reference TRBV11-1 and TRBJ2-2 for the parts outside the CDR3, the full variable domain is EAEVAQSPRYKITEKSQAVAFWCDPISGHATLYWYRQILGQGPELLVQFQDESVVDDSQLPKDRFSAERLKGVDSTLKIQPAELGDSAMYLCASSWGRRDNTGELFFGEGSRLTVL.

This clonotype was detected only a few times. One junction end disagrees with the germline gene, perhaps due to a read error. J is TRBJ2-3 and V is TRBV5-1, with 11 bases fitting TRBD2. This CDR3 comprises 16 residues. Germline CDR1 and CDR2: SGHRS and YFSETQ. The CDR3 sequence is CASSFSSGGFTDTQYF. The CDR3 bases are TGCGCCAGCAGCTTTTCTAGCGGGGGGTTCACAGACACGCAGTATTTT.

This CDR3 is CASSLLGYNSPLHF. CDR3 nucleotides: TGTGCCAGCAGCTTATTAGGGTATAATTCACCCCTCCACTTT. The chain links TRBV7-2 to TRBJ1-6, with D unresolved. The CDR3 runs 14 residues. The germline V gene encodes CDR1 SGHTA and CDR2 FQGNSA. Trimming pared 2 bases from V and 4 bases from J, leaving 6 bases between. Filled out from reference TRBV7-2 and TRBJ1-6, the complete variable domain reads GAGVSQSPSNKVTEKGKDVELRCDPISGHTALYWYRQSLGQGLEFLIYFQGNSAPDKSGLPSDRFSAERTGGSVSTLTIQRTQQEDSAVYLCASSLLGYNSPLHFGNGTRLTVT.